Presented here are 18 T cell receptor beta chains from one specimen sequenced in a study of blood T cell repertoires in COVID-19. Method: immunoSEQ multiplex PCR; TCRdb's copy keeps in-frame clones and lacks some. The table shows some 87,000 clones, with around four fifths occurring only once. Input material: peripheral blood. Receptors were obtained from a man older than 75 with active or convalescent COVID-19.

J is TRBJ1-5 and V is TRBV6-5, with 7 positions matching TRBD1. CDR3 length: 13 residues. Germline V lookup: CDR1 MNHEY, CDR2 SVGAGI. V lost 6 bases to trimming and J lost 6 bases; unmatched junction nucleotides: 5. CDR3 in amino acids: CASRDTGVQPQHF. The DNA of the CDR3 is TGTGCCAGCAGGGACACAGGGGTTCAGCCCCAGCATTTT.

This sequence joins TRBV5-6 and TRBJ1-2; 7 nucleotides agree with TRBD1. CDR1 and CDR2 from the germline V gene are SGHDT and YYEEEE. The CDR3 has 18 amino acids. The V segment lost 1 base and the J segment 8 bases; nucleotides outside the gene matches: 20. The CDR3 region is CASSLYPDSTGSRLGYTF. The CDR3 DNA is TGTGCCAGCAGCTTGTACCCGGACTCGACAGGGAGTCGGTTGGGCTACACCTTC. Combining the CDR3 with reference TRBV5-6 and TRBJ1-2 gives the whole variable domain DAGVTQSPTHLIKTRGQQVTLRCSPKSGHDTVSWYQQALGQGPQFIFQYYEEEERQRGNFPDRFSGHQFPNYSSELNVNALLLGDSALYLCASSLYPDSTGSRLGYTFGSGTRLTVV.

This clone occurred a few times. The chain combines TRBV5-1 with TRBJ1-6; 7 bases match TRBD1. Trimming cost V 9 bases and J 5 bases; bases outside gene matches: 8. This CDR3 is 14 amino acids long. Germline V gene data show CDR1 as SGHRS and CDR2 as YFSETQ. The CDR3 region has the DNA TGCGCCACCTCGGCGGGACAGCATAATTCACCCCTCCACTTT. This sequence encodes CATSAGQHNSPLHF.

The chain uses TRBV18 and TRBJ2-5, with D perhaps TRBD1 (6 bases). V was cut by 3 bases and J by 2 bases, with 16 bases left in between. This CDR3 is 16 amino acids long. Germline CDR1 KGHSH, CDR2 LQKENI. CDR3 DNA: TGTGCCAGCTCACCGGCCCAGGACAGCTATCAAGAGACCCAGTACTTC. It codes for CASSPAQDSYQETQYF.

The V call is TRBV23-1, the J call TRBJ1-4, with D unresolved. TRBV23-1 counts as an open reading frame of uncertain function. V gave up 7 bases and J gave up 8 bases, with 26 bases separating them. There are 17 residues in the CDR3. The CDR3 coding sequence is TGCGCCAGCAACCACCGTCATACGGCCGAGGATGGGGAAAAACTGTTTTTT. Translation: CASNHRHTAEDGEKLFF.

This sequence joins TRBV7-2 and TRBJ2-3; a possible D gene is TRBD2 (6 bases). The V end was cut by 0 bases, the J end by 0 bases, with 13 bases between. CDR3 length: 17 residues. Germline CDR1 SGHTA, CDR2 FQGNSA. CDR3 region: CASSLAVGRGSTDTQYF. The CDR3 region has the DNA TGTGCCAGCAGCTTAGCGGTCGGGAGAGGTAGCACAGATACGCAGTATTTT.

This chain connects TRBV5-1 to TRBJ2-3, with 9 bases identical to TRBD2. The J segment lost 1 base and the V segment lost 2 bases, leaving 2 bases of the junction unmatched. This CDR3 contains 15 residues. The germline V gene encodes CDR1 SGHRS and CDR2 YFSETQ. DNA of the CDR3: TGCGCCAGCAGCTTCCAGCGGGGGGGCACAGATACGCAGTATTTT. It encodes CASSFQRGGTDTQYF.

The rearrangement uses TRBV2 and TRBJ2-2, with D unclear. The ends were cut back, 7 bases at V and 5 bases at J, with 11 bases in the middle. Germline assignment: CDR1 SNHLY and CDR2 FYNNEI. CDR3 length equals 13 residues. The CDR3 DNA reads TGTGCCAGCACTAGATCCTCGACCGGGGAGCTGTTTTTT. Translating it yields CASTRSSTGELFF.

The CDR3, as DNA: TGTGCCAGCAGCTTGGAACAGGGTCATGAAAAACTGTTTTTT. The encoded protein is CASSLEQGHEKLFF. This chain joins TRBV5-4 and TRBJ1-4; perhaps TRBD1 as D (6 bases). The CDR3 contains 14 residues. Germline CDR1 reads SGHNT; CDR2 reads YYREEE (reference sequence). V lost 0 bases to trimming and J lost 6 bases, with 9 bases between them.

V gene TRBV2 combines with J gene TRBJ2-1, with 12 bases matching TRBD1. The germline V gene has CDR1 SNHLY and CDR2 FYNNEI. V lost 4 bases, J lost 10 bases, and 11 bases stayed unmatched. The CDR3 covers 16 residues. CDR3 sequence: CASSAPGTGGKGEQFF. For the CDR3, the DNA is TGTGCCAGCAGTGCCCCCGGGACAGGGGGCAAGGGGGAGCAGTTCTTC.

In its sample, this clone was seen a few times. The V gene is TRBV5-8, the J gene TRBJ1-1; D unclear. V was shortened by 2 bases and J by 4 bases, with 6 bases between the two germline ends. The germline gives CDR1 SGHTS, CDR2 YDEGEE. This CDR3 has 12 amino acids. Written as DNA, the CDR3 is TGTGCCAGCAGCTTCCGAGGCACTGAAGCTTTCTTT. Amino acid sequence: CASSFRGTEAFF.

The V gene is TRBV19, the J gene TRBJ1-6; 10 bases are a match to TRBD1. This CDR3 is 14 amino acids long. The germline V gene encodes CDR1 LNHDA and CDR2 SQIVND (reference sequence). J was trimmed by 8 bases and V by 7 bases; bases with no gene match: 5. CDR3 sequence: CASTTTGGDSPLHF. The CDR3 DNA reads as TGTGCCAGTACCACGACAGGGGGCGATTCACCCCTCCACTTT.

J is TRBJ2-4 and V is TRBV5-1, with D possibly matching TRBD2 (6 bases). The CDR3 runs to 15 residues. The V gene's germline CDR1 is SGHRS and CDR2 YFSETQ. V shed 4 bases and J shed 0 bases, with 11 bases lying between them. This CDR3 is CASSGSGLAKNIQYF. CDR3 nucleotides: TGCGCCAGCAGCGGGAGCGGGCTAGCCAAAAACATTCAGTACTTC.

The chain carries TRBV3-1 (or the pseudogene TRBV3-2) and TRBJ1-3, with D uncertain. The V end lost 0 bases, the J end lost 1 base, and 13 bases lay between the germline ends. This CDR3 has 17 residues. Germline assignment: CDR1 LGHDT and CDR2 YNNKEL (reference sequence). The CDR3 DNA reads TGTGCCAGCAGCCAAGATTGGGCGGGTTCTTCTGGAAACACCATATATTTT. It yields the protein CASSQDWAGSSGNTIYF.

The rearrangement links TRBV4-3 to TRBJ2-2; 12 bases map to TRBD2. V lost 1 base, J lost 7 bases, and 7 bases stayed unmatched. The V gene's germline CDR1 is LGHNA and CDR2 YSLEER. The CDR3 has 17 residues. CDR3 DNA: TGCGCCAGCAGCCAAGGACTAGCGGGAGTGGGGGTCGGGGAGCTGTTTTTT. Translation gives CASSQGLAGVGVGELFF.

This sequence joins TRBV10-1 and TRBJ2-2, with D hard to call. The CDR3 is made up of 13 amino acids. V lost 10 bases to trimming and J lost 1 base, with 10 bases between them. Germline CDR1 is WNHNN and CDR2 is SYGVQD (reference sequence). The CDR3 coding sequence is TGCGCCACCGCCCGCGGGAACACCGGGGAGCTGTTTTTT. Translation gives CATARGNTGELFF.

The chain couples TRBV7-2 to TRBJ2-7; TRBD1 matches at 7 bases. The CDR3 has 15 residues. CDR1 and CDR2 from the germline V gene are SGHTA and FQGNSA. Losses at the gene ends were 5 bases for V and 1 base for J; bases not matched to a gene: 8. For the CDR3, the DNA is TGTGCCAGCAGCCGTTCCGGGACAGTATCCTACGAGCAGTACTTC. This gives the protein CASSRSGTVSYEQYF.

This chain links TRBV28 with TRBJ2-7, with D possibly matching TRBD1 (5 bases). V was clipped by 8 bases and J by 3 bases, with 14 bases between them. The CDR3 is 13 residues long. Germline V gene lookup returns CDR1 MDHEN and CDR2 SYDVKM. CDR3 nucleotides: TGTGCCAGCCTCCAAGGACACCACTACGAGCAGTACTTC. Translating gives CASLQGHHYEQYF.